This TCR beta chain comes out of a study of shared clonotypes between healthy human individuals. General study findings and limits: Sorted-subset sequencing, rarefaction showed, was incomplete despite large depth.

Deletions cut 5 bases from V and 4 bases from J, with 11 bases between. The CDR3 has 13 residues. CDR1 is KGHSH, CDR2 LQKENI, per germline. TCRdb keeps only in-frame clones here, not all; method: immunoSEQ multiplex PCR. The sample holds fewer than 350,000 clones, 80% to 90% seen once. On this clone: The antigen is not known.

This TCR was sampled from a man between 18 and 29 years old in good health. The J gene is TRBJ1-2, the V gene TRBV18; D is possibly TRBD1 (6 bases). The sample comprised memory CD8+ T cells sorted from blood. The subset was: CD45RO+ cells pooled with CCR7-negative TemRA cells. CDR3 DNA: TGTGCCAGCTCAAAGACAGGACTCTATGGCTACACCTTC. It encodes CASSKTGLYGYTF.